One sample yielded the 14 T cell receptor beta chains listed below, sequenced in a study of shared clonotypes between healthy human individuals. Sequencing used immunoSEQ multiplex PCR; TCRdb keeps in-frame clones, though not all of them. The sample consists of 300,000 or so clones, around two thirds of them appearing once. Sequencing was carried out using memory CD4+ T cells sorted from blood. The sample's subset: CD45RA-negative fraction. The source of these receptors is a man younger than 45 in good health.

This chain connects TRBV10-3 to TRBJ2-7; tentatively, D is TRBD1 (6 bases). V was pared by 5 bases and J by 3 bases, with 14 bases between. The CDR3 totals 14 residues. Germline CDR1 is ENHRY and CDR2 is SYGVKD. CDR3 amino acids: CAISSQGMIYEQYF. The CDR3 DNA is TGTGCCATCAGTAGTCAGGGGATGATCTACGAGCAGTACTTC.

The V call is TRBV6-5, the J call TRBJ2-1; D is undetermined. V lost 0 bases and J lost 6, with 3 bases in between. Germline V CDR1 and CDR2: MNHEY, SVGAGI. The CDR3 spans 12 residues. The DNA for the CDR3 is TGTGCCAGCAGTTACTCGATCAATGAGCAGTTCTTC. This translates into CASSYSINEQFF.

This clone came up once. The rearrangement links TRBV19 to TRBJ2-3, with TRBD1 as a possible D gene (6 bases). V dropped 4 bases and J dropped 4 bases, with 12 bases sitting between them. The CDR3 length is 14 residues. Germline CDR1 LNHDA, CDR2 SQIVND (reference sequence). CDR3 in amino acids: CASSNNRESDTQYF. CDR3 DNA sequence: TGTGCCAGTAGTAACAACAGGGAGTCAGATACGCAGTATTTT.

The rearrangement links TRBV4-1 to TRBJ2-7; the D gene is possibly TRBD2 (6 bases). Per germline, CDR1 MGHRA and CDR2 YSYEKL. The CDR3 has 14 residues. Trimming left V 5 bases short and J 2 bases short, with 13 bases between. The CDR3 here is CASSSGLLTYEQYF. The DNA of the CDR3 is TGCGCCAGCAGCTCCGGACTATTGACCTACGAGCAGTACTTC.

About this clone itself: At one end the junction does not follow the germline gene, possibly because of a read error. The chain employs TRBV7-3 and TRBJ1-1; perhaps TRBD1 as D (6 bases). This CDR3 has 13 residues. In germline, CDR1 is SGHTA, CDR2 FQGTGA. The CDR3 loop is CASSLRRDTEAFF. CDR3 bases: TGTGCCAGCAGCCTACGACGGGACACAGAAGCTTTCTTT.

The chain employs TRBV5-6 and TRBJ2-5; TRBD1 or TRBD2 may be the D gene (6 bases each). Trimming took off 4 bases at V and 4 bases at J, with 11 bases between the two ends. CDR1 SGHDT and CDR2 YYEEEE come from the germline V gene. This CDR3 comprises 13 residues. The CDR3: CASSSRGGETQYF. The CDR3 DNA reads as TGTGCCAGCAGCAGCAGGGGAGGAGAGACCCAGTACTTC.

This chain joins TRBV29-1 and TRBJ1-4; D unclear. The V and J ends lost 5 bases and 0 bases respectively, with 7 bases between them. The germline V gene encodes CDR1 SQVTM and CDR2 ANQGSEA. The length of the CDR3 is 13 residues. CDR3 bases: TGCAGCGTTCAAAGGGCAACTAATGAAAAACTGTTTTTT. Translating gives CSVQRATNEKLFF.

This clone was detected only a few times. CDR3 amino acids: CAWRDRQGSPRGGEKLFF. In DNA form, the CDR3 reads TGTGCCTGGAGGGACCGACAGGGTTCTCCGCGGGGTGGTGAAAAACTGTTTTTT. V and J are TRBV30 and TRBJ1-4, with 7 bases identical to TRBD1. The CDR3 length is 18 residues. Trimming at V came to 3 bases and at J to 7 bases, leaving 20 bases not matched to a gene. Germline V gene lookup returns CDR1 GTSNPN and CDR2 SVGIG (reference sequence). Filled out from reference TRBV30 and TRBJ1-4, the complete variable domain reads SQTIHQWPATLVQPVGSPLSLECTVEGTSNPNLYWYRQAAGRGLQLLFYSVGIGQISSEVPQNLSASRPQDRQFILSSKKLLLSDSGFYLCAWRDRQGSPRGGEKLFFGSGTQLSVL.

This chain uses TRBV18 with TRBJ1-4; D is perhaps TRBD1 (5 bases). The CDR3 consists of 16 residues. Per germline, CDR1 KGHSH and CDR2 LQKENI. The V end was cut by 2 bases, the J end by 1 base, with 11 bases between. The CDR3 coding sequence is TGTGCCAGCTCACCAATTCACGGGGGAACTAATGAAAAACTGTTTTTT. It is translated as CASSPIHGGTNEKLFF.

V usage is TRBV28 and J usage is TRBJ2-7; D perhaps matches TRBD2 (5 bases). Per the germline V gene, CDR1 is MDHEN and CDR2 is SYDVKM. The CDR3 totals 15 residues. V lost 6 bases and J lost 3, with 18 bases in between. The CDR3 here is CASSRPSDSNYEQYF. CDR3 nucleotide sequence: TGTGCCAGCAGCCGACCCTCGGACTCAAACTACGAGCAGTACTTC.

The V call is TRBV5-5, the J call TRBJ2-5; weak D call: TRBD1 (5 bases). The CDR3 has 13 residues. Trimming shortened V by 3 bases and J by 3 bases, and 9 bases separated the two germline ends. The germline CDR1 and CDR2 sequences are SGHKS and YYEKEE (reference sequence). The DNA of the CDR3 is TGTGCCAGCAGCTCAGGGTACGAAGAGACCCAGTACTTC. This encodes CASSSGYEETQYF. Complete variable domain (other parts from reference TRBV5-5 and TRBJ2-5): DAGVTQSPTHLIKTRGQQVTLRCSPISGHKSVSWYQQVLGQGPQFIFQYYEKEERGRGNFPDRFSARQFPNYSSELNVNALLLGDSALYLCASSSGYEETQYFGPGTRLLVL.

The chain links TRBV20-1 to TRBJ1-1; D ambiguous. The CDR3 length is 11 residues. Germline CDR1 is DFQATT and CDR2 is SNEGSKA (reference sequence). V lost 6 bases to trimming and J lost 8 bases, with 13 bases between them. The CDR3 DNA sequence: TGCAGTGCCACTCGTAGGCCGGAAGCTTTCTTT. It specifies CSATRRPEAFF.

The chain recombines TRBV6-1 with TRBJ2-7, with TRBD2 matching over 12 bases. CDR3 size: 15 residues. CDR1 MNHNS and CDR2 SASEGT come from the germline V gene. The trim removed 4 bases at V and 6 bases at J, leaving 7 bases unmatched. Here the CDR3 DNA reads TGTGCCAGCAGTGGACTAGCGGGGGCCATCGGCGAGCAGTACTTC. Its protein product is CASSGLAGAIGEQYF.

This clone occurred a few times. The J gene is TRBJ2-1, the V gene TRBV15, with 9 positions matching TRBD2. Germline V lookup: CDR1 LNHNV, CDR2 YYDKDF (reference sequence). V lost 2 bases, J lost 7 bases, and 9 bases stayed unmatched. The CDR3 runs to 16 residues. The CDR3 spells CATSRLSGRSRNEQFF. As DNA, the CDR3 is TGTGCCACCAGCAGACTTAGCGGGAGATCGAGGAATGAGCAGTTCTTC.